Listed below are T cell receptor beta chains from one sample, sequenced in a study of cytomegalovirus exposure and HLA in healthy donors. Sequencing used immunoSEQ multiplex PCR; TCRdb keeps in-frame clones, though not all of them. In the table there are about 57,000 clones, roughly 84% of which are singletons. Sequencing used PBMCs. The source is a man under 40 in good health and CMV-seronegative. CDR3s include the opening cysteine and the closing phenylalanine or tryptophan. A D gene is named only where the DNA matches it firmly. Clone size is shown for a subset of rows, as once, few, many or a class of expanded clone.

D gene: NA
J gene: TRBJ2-7
V gene: TRBV5-6
clone size: medium-sized
CDR3 protein: CASSLEGVPYEQYF
CDR3 DNA: TGTGCCAGCAGCTTAGAAGGGGTCCCCTACGAGCAGTACTTC

D gene: NA
J gene: TRBJ2-7
V gene: TRBV29-1
clone size: NA
CDR3 protein: CSVGTTRGQYF
CDR3 DNA: TGCAGCGTTGGGACCACTCGGGGGCAGTACTTC

D gene: TRBD2
J gene: TRBJ2-7
V gene: TRBV7-2
clone size: NA
CDR3 protein: CASSSQRGVYEQYF
CDR3 DNA: TGTGCCAGCAGCTCCCAGCGGGGGGTTTACGAGCAGTACTTC

D gene: NA
J gene: TRBJ2-7
V gene: TRBV19
clone size: NA
CDR3 protein: CASRKTGPSYEQYF
CDR3 DNA: TGTGCCAGTAGGAAGACAGGTCCTTCCTACGAGCAGTACTTC

D gene: NA
J gene: TRBJ2-3
V gene: TRBV1
clone size: NA
CDR3 protein: CTSSQTWGGGTDTQYF
CDR3 DNA: NA

D gene: TRBD1
J gene: TRBJ1-1
V gene: TRBV10-3
clone size: NA
CDR3 protein: CAISVTGGSNTEAFF
CDR3 DNA: TGTGCCATCAGCGTAACAGGGGGGTCTAACACTGAAGCTTTCTTT

D gene: TRBD2
J gene: TRBJ2-5
V gene: TRBV5-1
clone size: NA
CDR3 protein: CASSLEGSGTQETQYF
CDR3 DNA: TGCGCCAGCAGCTTGGAGGGTAGCGGGACACAAGAGACCCAGTACTTC

D gene: TRBD2
J gene: TRBJ2-3
V gene: TRBV7-8
clone size: NA
CDR3 protein: CASSTRLAGGTDTQYF
CDR3 DNA: TGTGCCAGCAGCACTAGACTAGCGGGGGGCACAGATACGCAGTATTTT

D gene: NA
J gene: TRBJ2-7
V gene: TRBV4-3
clone size: few
CDR3 protein: CASSPNSAGLTYEQYF
CDR3 DNA: TGCGCCAGCAGCCCAAACTCGGCAGGACTAACCTACGAGCAGTACTTC

D gene: TRBD2
J gene: TRBJ2-1
V gene: TRBV25-1
clone size: NA
CDR3 protein: CASSEGGGGGYNEQFF
CDR3 DNA: TGTGCCAGCAGTGAAGGGGGCGGGGGGGGGTACAATGAGCAGTTCTTC